The clone carrying this TCR beta chain has just a few counts. These data are taken from a study of identical twins. Everyone who donated was a healthy Caucasian. Trimming shortened V by 0 bases and J by 1 base, and 4 bases separated the two germline ends. The germline gives CDR1 MNHEY, CDR2 SVGAGI. There are 14 residues in the CDR3. Each CDR3 protein gets one entry after TCRdb re-called the 5' RACE reads with MiXCR. Among approximately 890,000 distinct CDR3 sequences, about 12% were seen once, and the ten largest hold around 1.5%. These data were likewise used in another study, on yellow fever vaccine responses in identical twins.

The source of this sequence is a woman under 30 in good health. The sequencing sample was made of PBMCs. The chain couples TRBV6-5 to TRBJ1-5, with D hard to call. This CDR3 reads CASSYSLSNQPQHF. In nucleotides, the CDR3 is TGTGCCAGCAGTTACTCCCTCAGCAATCAGCCCCAGCATTTT.